This T cell receptor beta chain derives from a study of persistence of HIV-infected CD4 T cells. General study findings and limits: TCRbeta richness was lower in CMV- and Gag-responding cells than in anti-CD3/anti-CD28-responding cells. Degenerate expanded CDR3beta sequences were enriched among CMV- and Gag-responding cells.

The stimulus was an HIV-1 Gag 15-mer peptide pool, 0.8 to 1 ug/peptide/mL. Sorted nonresponding memory CD4+ T cells were CD40L-negative, CD69-negative, CD45RO-high. Donors had undetectable plasma HIV-1 RNA, under 50 copies/mL, for 4+ years. The libraries were made with immunoSEQ version 4 in survey mode. Here immunoSEQ multiplex PCR was the method, and the copy in TCRdb shows in-frame clones only, minus some. The sample shows about 35,000 clones, under 90% of them seen only once. This clone occurred a few times. Its antigen is unidentified. CDR1 and CDR2 from the germline V gene are MNHEY and SVGAGI. V trimming: 0 bases; J trimming: 4 bases; junction bases outside the gene matches: 6. CDR3 size: 16 residues.

The origin of this receptor is an adult with HIV. The donor label of this sample is uncertain. The rearrangement joins TRBV6-5 to TRBJ2-3, with TRBD1 matching 8 bases. The input for sequencing was cultured CD4+ T cells from PBMCs, taken from a patient who received antiretroviral therapy. The CDR3 sequence: CASSYSWTGRADTQYF. CDR3 sequence (DNA): TGTGCCAGCAGTTACTCGTGGACAGGGAGAGCAGATACGCAGTATTTT.